This T cell receptor beta chain was recorded in a study of CD8 T cells in Susac syndrome. Findings and caveats of the study: The study's TCR sequencing and HLA analysis drew on a certain number of individuals. That number was acknowledged as relatively small.

For this clonotype: Its target is unknown.

After extraction with the RNeasy kit, roughly 0.5 to 1 ug of the RNA was reverse transcribed using random hexamers. The amplification used immunoSEQ multiplex PCR on TCR beta CDR3; it spanned 54 Vbeta and 13 Jbeta. TCRdb passed the immunoSEQ multiplex PCR reads through MiXCR, listing each CDR3 protein once. In the table there are roughly 200,000 distinct CDR3 sequences, roughly 94% of which are singletons. The T cells that were sequenced for TCR beta were CD8+ and CD4+ cells from blood. TEMRA cells were enriched by FACS, and CD4+ and CD8+ T cells were negatively isolated. The TCR originated in a human donor in good health. Specimen: CD4+ T cells from PBMCs.

CDR3 nucleotides: TGTGCTAGTGGTCCCGGACAGGGGGCGGACTCTGGGGCCAACGTCCTGACTTTC. This sequence encodes CASGPGQGADSGANVLTF. The chain joins TRBV12-5 to TRBJ2-6; 11 bases map to TRBD1. With 5 bases clipped from V and 0 bases from J, the junction kept 6 bases outside the gene matches. Germline lookup yields CDR1 LGHNT and CDR2 FRNRAP. This CDR3 comprises 18 residues.